Listed here is a single T cell receptor beta chain. Its antigen is still unknown. This entry belongs to a study of cytomegalovirus exposure and HLA in healthy donors. Germline CDR1 LNHDA, CDR2 SQIVND (reference sequence). V was cut by 5 bases and J by 0 bases, with 11 bases left in between. The CDR3 runs 16 residues. The study's findings and limits: Highly shared variants forming one cluster were likely a sequencing artifact. In an earlier analysis, about 87% or about 30%: the productive usage of most TCR beta V segments.

PCR was performed using 60 Vbeta and 13 Jbeta primers. Per the original data handling: Some 10 million of the roughly 80 million unique TCR beta chains counted in a later analysis were shared. Profiled with immunoSEQ multiplex PCR; TCRdb holds only in-frame clones, not every one. The V and J calls and clone size were taken over from that table, and D and trimming were inferred from the DNA. Its table lists approximately 200,000 clones. The chain couples TRBV19 to TRBJ1-6, with D maybe TRBD1 (6 bases). The material sequenced was PBMCs. The clonotype comes from a boy between 5 and 17 years old in good health and CMV-seronegative. The CDR3 reads CASSVQGSSYNSPLHF. DNA of the CDR3: TGTGCCAGTAGTGTACAGGGCAGCTCCTATAATTCACCCCTCCACTTT.